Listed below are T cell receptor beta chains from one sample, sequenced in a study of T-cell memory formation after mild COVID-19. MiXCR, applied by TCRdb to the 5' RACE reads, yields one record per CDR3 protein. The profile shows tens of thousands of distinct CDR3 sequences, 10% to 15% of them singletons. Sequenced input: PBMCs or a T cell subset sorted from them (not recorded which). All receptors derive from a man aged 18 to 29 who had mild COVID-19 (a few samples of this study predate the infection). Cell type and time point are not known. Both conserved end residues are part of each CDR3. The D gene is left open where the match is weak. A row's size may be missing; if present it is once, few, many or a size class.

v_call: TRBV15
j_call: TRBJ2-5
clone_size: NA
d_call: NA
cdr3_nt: TGTGCCACCAGCAGAGACGGGCGTATGGAGACCCAGTACTTC
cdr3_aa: CATSRDGRMETQYF

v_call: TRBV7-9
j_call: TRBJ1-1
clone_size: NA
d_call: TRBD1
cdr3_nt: TGTGCCAGCAGCCTACAGGGGGCGGGCACTGAAGCTTTCTTT
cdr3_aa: CASSLQGAGTEAFF

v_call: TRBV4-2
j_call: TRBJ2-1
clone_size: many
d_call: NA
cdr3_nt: TGTGCCAGCAGCCAAGATATGGGGGAAGGCAATGAGCAGTTCTTC
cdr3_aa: CASSQDMGEGNEQFF

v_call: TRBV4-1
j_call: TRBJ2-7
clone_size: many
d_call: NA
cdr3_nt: TGCGCCAGCAGTGGTCAGGGGCCCTACGAGCAGTACTTC
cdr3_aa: CASSGQGPYEQYF

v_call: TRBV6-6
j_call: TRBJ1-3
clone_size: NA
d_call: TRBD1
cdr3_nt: TGTGCCAGCAGCGGACAGGGGGCAGAATCTGGAAACACCATATATTTT
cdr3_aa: CASSGQGAESGNTIYF

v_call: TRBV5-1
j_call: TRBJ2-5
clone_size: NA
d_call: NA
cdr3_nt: TGCGCCAGCAGCTTGGTTACCGGGGAGACCCAGTACTTC
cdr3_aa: CASSLVTGETQYF

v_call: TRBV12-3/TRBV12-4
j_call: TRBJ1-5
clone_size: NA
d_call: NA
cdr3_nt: TGTGCCAGCAGCTCAATGGACGTCGCCAATCAGCCCCAGCATTTT
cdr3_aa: CASSSMDVANQPQHF

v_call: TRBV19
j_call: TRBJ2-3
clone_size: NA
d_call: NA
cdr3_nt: TGTGCCAGTAGTTCCGACCTAACGAGCACAGATACGCAGTATTTT
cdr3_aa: CASSSDLTSTDTQYF

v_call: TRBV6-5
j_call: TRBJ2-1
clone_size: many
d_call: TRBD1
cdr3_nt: TGTGCCAGCACTTCCCGCCCGACAGGGGGTTCTGAGCAGTTCTTC
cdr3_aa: CASTSRPTGGSEQFF

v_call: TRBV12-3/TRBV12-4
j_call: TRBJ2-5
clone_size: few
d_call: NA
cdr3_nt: TGTGCCAGCAGTTTCGGGGAACAAGAGACCCAGTACTTC
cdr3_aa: CASSFGEQETQYF